Listed below are T cell receptor beta chains from one sample, sequenced in a study of cytotoxic CD8 clonotypes in ibrutinib-treated CLL. Libraries were prepared by immunoSEQ multiplex PCR; TCRdb keeps only in-frame clonotypes and omits some of them. The table has about 130,000 clones, around 80% seen once. Sample: PBMCs, taken after 24 months of ibrutinib treatment. These receptors originate from a human donor with chronic lymphocytic leukemia. Each CDR3 is given without its conserved first and last residue. Clone size appears in some rows only: once, few, many, or a class for an expanded clone.

CDR3 length	J gene	clone size	V gene	CDR3 protein
12	TRBJ1-1	NA	TRBV5-5	ASSLRSANTEAF
12	TRBJ2-2	NA	TRBV7-8	ASSLGANTGELF
11	TRBJ2-5	NA	TRBV6-5	ASSLQGIETQY
16	TRBJ2-2	NA	TRBV7-9	ASSPPRQGASNTGELF
10	TRBJ1-1	NA	TRBV7-2	ASSRRVSEAF
12	TRBJ1-3	NA	TRBV5-1	ASSPGGARNTIY
13	TRBJ1-1	NA	TRBV2	ASMGFRGRGTEAF
10	TRBJ2-7	NA	TRBV12-5	ASGDRLHEQY
11	TRBJ2-5	NA	TRBV6-6	ASSQRQAETQY
14	TRBJ1-1	NA	TRBV30	AWSPSGGAINTEAF
13	TRBJ2-5	NA	TRBV7-3	ASSPDRGLGETQY
15	TRBJ2-1	NA	TRBV27	ASSSDPRTLAYNEQF
11	TRBJ1-5	NA	TRBV7-2	ASSLWSNQPQH
12	TRBJ1-2	NA	TRBV28	ATTPGTGGYGYT
15	TRBJ1-6	NA	TRBV28	ASRVAGRSGVGSPLH
12	TRBJ1-4	NA	TRBV4-3	ASSQTAANEKLF
11	TRBJ1-2	NA	TRBV30	AWSAGQGYGYT
11	TRBJ2-1	NA	TRBV6-6	ASSYSDWGGQF
13	TRBJ2-5	NA	TRBV9	ASSVAGRNQETQY
13	TRBJ2-3	NA	TRBV7-9	ASSWIRAPTDTQY
9	TRBJ1-1	NA	TRBV18	ASSSDREAF
14	TRBJ2-3	NA	TRBV27	ASSLKFWDRANTQY
13	TRBJ2-5	NA	TRBV14	ASSQWEGLGGTQY
10	TRBJ1-2	NA	TRBV6-5	ASRLQGDGYT
13	TRBJ1-6	NA	TRBV30	AWGQRTSYNSPLH
12	TRBJ1-1	NA	TRBV18	ASSPQGLGTEAF
13	TRBJ1-1	NA	TRBV5-1	ASSLLGSMNTEAF
12	TRBJ1-2	NA	TRBV27	ASSGPGPNYGYT
18	TRBJ2-1	NA	TRBV30	AWSGGEGQGKRFSYNEQF
13	TRBJ2-7	NA	TRBV9	ASSVSRQGDYEQY
13	TRBJ1-2	NA	TRBV29-1	SVEVRDRAQDGYT
13	TRBJ2-7	NA	TRBV5-5	ASSWQGIAAYEQY
12	TRBJ2-7	once	TRBV7-9	ASRMTSGTYEQY
12	TRBJ1-2	once	TRBV6-5	ASRDRSRAYGYT
11	TRBJ1-5	once	TRBV6-5	ASSRTFEGPQH
11	TRBJ1-5	NA	TRBV6-6	ASRVGRNQPQH
14	TRBJ1-3	NA	TRBV7-2	ASSLAFGGRGNTIY
12	TRBJ1-1	NA	TRBV10-3	AIQGPGLNTEAF
13	TRBJ2-5	NA	TRBV7-2	ASSLVRLGGETQY
10	TRBJ1-6	NA	TRBV6-1	ASSPEFGALH